These T cell receptor beta chains were read from a single sample in a study of CD8 T cells in Susac syndrome. TCRdb re-analysed the immunoSEQ multiplex PCR reads in MiXCR, keeping a single row per CDR3 protein. The profile shows some 100,000 distinct CDR3 sequences, under 95% of them singletons. The sample comprised CD8+ T cells from PBMCs. These receptors all stem from a human donor in good health. Each CDR3 is given with its conserved first and last residue. The D gene is left open where the match is weak. Not every row has a clone size; where given, it reads once, few, many or a size class.

CDR3 DNA: TGTGCCAGCAGAGGGGGTTCAACTAACGAGCAGTACTTC
CDR3 protein: CASRGGSTNEQYF
V gene: TRBV5-6
clone size: NA
J gene: TRBJ2-7
D gene: NA

CDR3 DNA: TGCGCCAGCAGCGTCGACGGAGCTAGCGGGAGGTACGAGCAGTACTTC
CDR3 protein: CASSVDGASGRYEQYF
V gene: TRBV4-3
clone size: NA
J gene: TRBJ2-7
D gene: TRBD2

CDR3 DNA: TGTGCCAGCAGCGGGGTTCCGGATCGGTTGGGCTACACCTTC
CDR3 protein: CASSGVPDRLGYTF
V gene: TRBV9
clone size: NA
J gene: TRBJ1-2
D gene: NA

CDR3 DNA: TGTGCCAGCAGTTCGCCCTGGAGCGGGAGATGGGAGACCCAGTACTTC
CDR3 protein: CASSSPWSGRWETQYF
V gene: TRBV6-5
clone size: NA
J gene: TRBJ2-5
D gene: TRBD2

CDR3 DNA: TGCAGTGCTAGAGAAACAGGGAATACGTTCTATGGCTACACCTTC
CDR3 protein: CSARETGNTFYGYTF
V gene: TRBV20-1
clone size: few
J gene: TRBJ1-2
D gene: NA

CDR3 DNA: TGCGCCAGCAGCCCCGTGGTTACCGGCGAGACCCAGTACTTC
CDR3 protein: CASSPVVTGETQYF
V gene: TRBV4-3
clone size: NA
J gene: TRBJ2-5
D gene: NA

CDR3 DNA: TGTGCCAGCAGCCTTGGACAGGATCTCCGGCTCGAGCAGTACTTC
CDR3 protein: CASSLGQDLRLEQYF
V gene: TRBV14
clone size: NA
J gene: TRBJ2-7
D gene: TRBD1

CDR3 DNA: TGCGCCAGCAGCCGGGACACCCACACAGATACGCAGTATTTT
CDR3 protein: CASSRDTHTDTQYF
V gene: TRBV5-1
clone size: once
J gene: TRBJ2-3
D gene: NA

CDR3 DNA: TGTGCCAGTAGCGAGACAGCCTATGGCTACACCTTC
CDR3 protein: CASSETAYGYTF
V gene: TRBV19
clone size: NA
J gene: TRBJ1-2
D gene: NA

CDR3 DNA: TGTGCCAGCAGCTTCGGACAGGGTATTAATGAGCAGTTCTTC
CDR3 protein: CASSFGQGINEQFF
V gene: TRBV7-9
clone size: NA
J gene: TRBJ2-1
D gene: TRBD1

CDR3 DNA: TGTGCCAGCAGTGACACCGGGGAGCTGTTTTTT
CDR3 protein: CASSDTGELFF
V gene: TRBV6-6
clone size: NA
J gene: TRBJ2-2
D gene: NA

CDR3 DNA: TGCAGCGTGCGGACAGGGCGAGGCGAGCAGTACTTC
CDR3 protein: CSVRTGRGEQYF
V gene: TRBV29-1
clone size: NA
J gene: TRBJ2-7
D gene: TRBD1

CDR3 DNA: TGCGCCAGCAGCTTAGAGAAGGGCACCGGGGAGCTGTTTTTT
CDR3 protein: CASSLEKGTGELFF
V gene: TRBV5-1
clone size: NA
J gene: TRBJ2-2
D gene: NA

CDR3 DNA: TGTGCCAGCAGCCCACCTTCCCCCATAAACGCCATCAACGAGCAGTACTTC
CDR3 protein: CASSPPSPINAINEQYF
V gene: TRBV7-2
clone size: NA
J gene: TRBJ2-7
D gene: NA

CDR3 DNA: TGTGCCAGCAGTTACGCAGATACGCAGTATTTT
CDR3 protein: CASSYADTQYF
V gene: TRBV6-6
clone size: NA
J gene: TRBJ2-3
D gene: NA

CDR3 DNA: TGTGCCAGCAGTTACTCTAACAGGGGCTCCTATAATTCACCCCTCCACTTT
CDR3 protein: CASSYSNRGSYNSPLHF
V gene: TRBV6-5
clone size: NA
J gene: TRBJ1-6
D gene: TRBD1

CDR3 DNA: TGTGCCAGCAGGCAGACCGTTGGCGGGGGCTACACCTTC
CDR3 protein: CASRQTVGGGYTF
V gene: TRBV12-3/TRBV12-4
clone size: NA
J gene: TRBJ1-2
D gene: NA

CDR3 DNA: TGTGCCAGCAGTTCCCCAGGGGGCATCGGCGAGCAGTACTTC
CDR3 protein: CASSSPGGIGEQYF
V gene: TRBV6-5
clone size: few
J gene: TRBJ2-7
D gene: TRBD1

CDR3 DNA: TGTGCCAGCAGTTTTGGACCTGGCAATCAGCCCCAGCATTTT
CDR3 protein: CASSFGPGNQPQHF
V gene: TRBV27
clone size: NA
J gene: TRBJ1-5
D gene: NA

CDR3 DNA: TGCAGCGTTGGCAGGACTAGCGGGAGCAGTGAGCAGTTCTTC
CDR3 protein: CSVGRTSGSSEQFF
V gene: TRBV29-1
clone size: NA
J gene: TRBJ2-1
D gene: TRBD2

CDR3 DNA: TGTGCCAGCAGTGGACGAGGCTCTGGAAACACCATATATTTT
CDR3 protein: CASSGRGSGNTIYF
V gene: TRBV2
clone size: NA
J gene: TRBJ1-3
D gene: NA

CDR3 DNA: TGCGCCAGCAGCCTTACTAGCGGGGGGGCCTCCGGGGAGCTGTTTTTT
CDR3 protein: CASSLTSGGASGELFF
V gene: TRBV5-1
clone size: NA
J gene: TRBJ2-2
D gene: TRBD2

CDR3 DNA: TGTGCCAGCAGCTTAGACTTGTCGGGCGACACCATATATTTT
CDR3 protein: CASSLDLSGDTIYF
V gene: TRBV7-9
clone size: NA
J gene: TRBJ1-3
D gene: NA

CDR3 DNA: TGTGCCAGCAGTTACGGAGGCGGGAATGAGCAGTTCTTC
CDR3 protein: CASSYGGGNEQFF
V gene: TRBV6-2/TRBV6-3
clone size: NA
J gene: TRBJ2-1
D gene: NA

CDR3 DNA: TGCGCCAGCAGCTTGGCTCTAGCTGACACCGGGGAGCTGTTTTTT
CDR3 protein: CASSLALADTGELFF
V gene: TRBV5-1
clone size: NA
J gene: TRBJ2-2
D gene: NA

CDR3 DNA: TGTGCCAGCAGCTCGACAGGCGGTGTGGATTCACCCCTCCACTTT
CDR3 protein: CASSSTGGVDSPLHF
V gene: TRBV7-3
clone size: NA
J gene: TRBJ1-6
D gene: NA